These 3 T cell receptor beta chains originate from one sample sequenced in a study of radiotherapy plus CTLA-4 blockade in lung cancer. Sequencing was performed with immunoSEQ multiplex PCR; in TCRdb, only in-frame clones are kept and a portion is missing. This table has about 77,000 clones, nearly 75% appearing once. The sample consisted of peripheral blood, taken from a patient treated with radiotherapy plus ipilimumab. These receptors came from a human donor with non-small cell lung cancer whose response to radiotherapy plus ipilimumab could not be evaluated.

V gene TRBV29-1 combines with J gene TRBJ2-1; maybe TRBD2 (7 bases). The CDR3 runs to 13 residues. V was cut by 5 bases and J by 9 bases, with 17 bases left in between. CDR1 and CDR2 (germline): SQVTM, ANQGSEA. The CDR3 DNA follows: TGCAGCGTTTATGAGGGGGGGGGCGGTGAGCAGTTCTTC. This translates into CSVYEGGGGEQFF.

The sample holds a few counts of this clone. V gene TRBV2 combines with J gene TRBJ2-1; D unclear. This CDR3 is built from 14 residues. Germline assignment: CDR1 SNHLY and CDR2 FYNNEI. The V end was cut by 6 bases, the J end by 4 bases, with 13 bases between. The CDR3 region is CASSPNSGYNEQFF. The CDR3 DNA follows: TGTGCCAGCAGCCCAAATTCGGGTTACAATGAGCAGTTCTTC.

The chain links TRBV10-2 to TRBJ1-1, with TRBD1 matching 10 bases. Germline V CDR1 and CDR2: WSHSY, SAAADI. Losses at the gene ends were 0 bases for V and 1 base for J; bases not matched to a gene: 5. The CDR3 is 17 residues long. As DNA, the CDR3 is TGCGCCAGCAGTGAGTCCCCAAGACAGGGGGCGAACACTGAAGCTTTCTTT. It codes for CASSESPRQGANTEAFF.